A selection of T cell receptor beta chains follows, all from one sample in a study of T cells in Graves' hyperthyroidism and ophthalmopathy. From the multiplex PCR reads, TCRdb called clonotypes with MiXCR, one entry per CDR3 protein. The sample lists 300,000 to 450,000 distinct CDR3 sequences, approximately 15% occurring once. Sequencing input: blood. The receptors originated from a woman between 18 and 30 years old with Graves' hyperthyroidism that later progressed to Graves' ophthalmopathy. CDR3s include the opening cysteine and the closing phenylalanine or tryptophan. Each record gives: clone size, D gene, J gene, V gene, CDR3 DNA, CDR3 protein. A D gene is named only where the DNA matches it firmly. Size is omitted from some rows. Given values are once, few, many or a class for expanded clones.

NA	NA	TRBJ1-5	TRBV6-5	TGTGCCAGCAGTTACTCGCGCAGGGGCCTGTATAGCAATCAGCCCCAGCATTTT	CASSYSRRGLYSNQPQHF
many	NA	TRBJ2-7	TRBV12-3/TRBV12-4	TGTGCCAGCAGTTTCGGGACATCCGCCTACGAGCAGTACTTC	CASSFGTSAYEQYF
NA	NA	TRBJ2-3	TRBV19	TGTGCCAGTAGTACGGTTGCAGATACGCAGTATTTT	CASSTVADTQYF
once	TRBD2	TRBJ2-7	TRBV12-3/TRBV12-4	TGTGCCAGCAGAGAGCGGACTAGCGGGATTCACGAGCAGTACTTC	CASRERTSGIHEQYF
many	NA	TRBJ2-5	TRBV29-1	TGCAGCCTGTGGACAGCCCCCAAGACCCAGTACTTC	CSLWTAPKTQYF
many	NA	TRBJ1-1	TRBV2	TGTGCCAGCAGTGCTAGACAGCAGAAGACTGAAGCTTTCTTT	CASSARQQKTEAFF
few	NA	TRBJ1-1	TRBV3-1	TGTGCCAGCAGCCACTCTAACACTGAAGCTTTCTTT	CASSHSNTEAFF
many	TRBD1	TRBJ1-5	TRBV6-1	TGTGCCAGCCTGGCCACAGGGGTCAATCAGCCCCAGCATTTT	CASLATGVNQPQHF
NA	NA	TRBJ2-7	TRBV10-3	TGTGCCATCGGACGAGTTGGGGTCTCCGAGCAGTACTTC	CAIGRVGVSEQYF
NA	NA	TRBJ1-1	TRBV9	TGTGCCAGCAGCGTAGCCCCCTCGGGGGGGACTGAAGCTTTCTTT	CASSVAPSGGTEAFF
NA	NA	TRBJ2-5	TRBV7-2	TGTGCCAGCAACTTAAATCTGGGGGCGGGCTACCAAGAGACCCAGTACTTC	CASNLNLGAGYQETQYF
few	TRBD2	TRBJ2-1	TRBV27	TGTGCCAGCAGTTCTGGGACTAGCGGGAGGGCCGGGCAGTTCTTC	CASSSGTSGRAGQFF
few	TRBD2	TRBJ2-1	TRBV30	TGTGCCTTGGAATGGGGACTAGCGATTTACAATGAGCAGTTCTTC	CALEWGLAIYNEQFF
many	NA	TRBJ1-6	TRBV6-1	TGTGCCAGCAGTATACCGGGACCTAATTCACCCCTCCACTTT	CASSIPGPNSPLHF
many	TRBD1	TRBJ2-3	TRBV20-1	TGCAGTGCTAGCCACCAGGACAGGACAGATACGCAGTATTTT	CSASHQDRTDTQYF
many	NA	TRBJ2-7	TRBV7-9	TGTGCCAGCAGCTCGCCGACAGATACCTACGAGCAGTACTTC	CASSSPTDTYEQYF
few	NA	TRBJ1-2	TRBV5-8	TGTGCCAGCAGCTTGAGGCTTGGACAGAACTATGGCTACACCTTC	CASSLRLGQNYGYTF
NA	NA	TRBJ2-5	TRBV4-1	TGCGCCAGCAGCCAAAGCTCGGCAGGGTCTCAAGAGACCCAGTACTTC	CASSQSSAGSQETQYF
few	NA	TRBJ2-7	TRBV12-3/TRBV12-4	TGTGCCAGCAGTTTAAGCCGGCGATCTTACGAGCAGTACTTC	CASSLSRRSYEQYF
few	NA	TRBJ1-5	TRBV27	TGTGCCAGCAGTTTATCAGGGTACTATCAGCCCCAGCATTTT	CASSLSGYYQPQHF
NA	TRBD2	TRBJ2-1	TRBV7-9	TGTGCCAGCAGCCCCACTAGCGGGAGGCCCAATGAGCAGTTCTTC	CASSPTSGRPNEQFF
NA	NA	TRBJ2-3	TRBV24-1	TGTGCCACCAGTGACCAGGACAGAGCACAGACTACGCAGTATTTT	CATSDQDRAQTTQYF
many	NA	TRBJ2-5	TRBV3-1	TGTGCCAGCACCGGACTAATTTGGGAGACCCAGTACTTC	CASTGLIWETQYF
many	TRBD2	TRBJ2-5	TRBV12-3/TRBV12-4	TGTGCCAGCAGTTTAGATCTAGCGGGGCAAGAGACCCAGTACTTC	CASSLDLAGQETQYF
many	NA	TRBJ2-7	TRBV13	TGTGCCAGCAGTCGGGACCCCCACGAGCAGTACTTC	CASSRDPHEQYF
many	NA	TRBJ2-7	TRBV11-2	TGTGCCAGCAGCTTAGTTGACTTTACCTACGAGCAGTACTTC	CASSLVDFTYEQYF
few	NA	TRBJ1-5	TRBV19	TGTGCCAGTACCTCTCAGGGGAATCAGCCCCAGCATTTT	CASTSQGNQPQHF
many	TRBD2	TRBJ2-1	TRBV30	TGTGCCTGGTGGACCCGCCTAGCGGATGAGCAGTTCTTC	CAWWTRLADEQFF
many	TRBD1	TRBJ1-5	TRBV28	TGTGCCAGCAGTTTGAGGACAGGGACCATTGGCAATCAGCCCCAGCATTTT	CASSLRTGTIGNQPQHF
many	TRBD2	TRBJ2-1	TRBV10-3	TGTGCCATCACCCCATCGACTAGCGGGGTTTCCAATGAGCAGTTCTTC	CAITPSTSGVSNEQFF
many	NA	TRBJ1-1	TRBV5-1	TGCGCCAGCAGCCAATATAGGGGGGACACTGAAGCTTTCTTT	CASSQYRGDTEAFF
many	NA	TRBJ1-5	TRBV6-1	TGTGCCAGCAGTCCGTGGAGGGCTAATCAGCCCCAGCATTTT	CASSPWRANQPQHF
few	NA	TRBJ2-1	TRBV24-1	TGTGCCACCAGTGACCCGACTCGGCCCTACAATGAGCAGTTCTTC	CATSDPTRPYNEQFF
few	TRBD2	TRBJ2-1	TRBV6-1	TGTGCCACCGGAGGGCTAGCGGGTCATTACAATAAGCAGTTCTTC	CATGGLAGHYNKQFF
many	NA	TRBJ1-5	TRBV20-1	TGCAGTGCTAGAGATCCCGGTAGCAATCAGCCCCAGCATTTT	CSARDPGSNQPQHF
many	NA	TRBJ1-2	TRBV5-1	TGCGCCAGCAGCTCCACGGACCCGTCTGAGGGCTACACCTTC	CASSSTDPSEGYTF
few	NA	TRBJ1-2	TRBV3-1	TGTGCCAGCAGCCAAGAATTTGCAGGGAAAGTAGATGGCTACACCTTC	CASSQEFAGKVDGYTF
NA	NA	TRBJ2-5	TRBV29-1	TGCAGCGTTGTGGGGGAGACCCAGTACTTC	CSVVGETQYF
many	TRBD2	TRBJ2-2	TRBV27	TGTGCCAGCAGCCCGAATAGCGGGAACGGGGAGCTGTTTTTT	CASSPNSGNGELFF
NA	TRBD2	TRBJ2-7	TRBV20-1	TGCAGTGCTACGAAGACTAGCGGGAGCTCCTACGAGCAGTACTTC	CSATKTSGSSYEQYF
NA	NA	TRBJ1-1	TRBV4-2	TGTGCCAGCACCCTAACCGCAGATAACACTGAAGCTTTCTTT	CASTLTADNTEAFF
few	TRBD2	TRBJ2-5	TRBV25-1	TGTGCCAGCAGTGACCCTGGACTAGCGGGAGCCCAAGAGACCCAGTACTTC	CASSDPGLAGAQETQYF
many	NA	TRBJ1-1	TRBV12-3/TRBV12-4	TGTGCCAGCAGCTCGGAACTGAACACTGAAGCTTTCTTT	CASSSELNTEAFF
many	NA	TRBJ2-3	TRBV6-1	TGTGCCAGCAGTCCGGGACAATCCGGCGCAGATACGCAGTATTTT	CASSPGQSGADTQYF
many	NA	TRBJ2-5	TRBV20-1	TGCAGTGCTAGTTTGGGGTTGTCCCAAGAGACCCAGTACTTC	CSASLGLSQETQYF
many	NA	TRBJ2-7	TRBV28	TGTGCCAGCGTTAATGAGGCCCCCTACGAGCAGTACTTC	CASVNEAPYEQYF
NA	TRBD1	TRBJ1-4	TRBV6-5	TGTGCCAGCAGTTACTCTGGCAGGGGGCTTGAAAAACTGTTTTTT	CASSYSGRGLEKLFF
NA	NA	TRBJ2-1	TRBV6-1	TGTGCCAGCAGTTACCCTAGCGGAAGGGGGAATGAGCAGTTCTTC	CASSYPSGRGNEQFF
few	NA	TRBJ1-3	TRBV5-8	TGTGCCAGCAGCCACATGGGGTCTGGAAACACCATATATTTT	CASSHMGSGNTIYF
few	NA	TRBJ2-7	TRBV30	TGTGCCTGGAGTCCGCTCTACGAGCGGTACTTC	CAWSPLYERYF